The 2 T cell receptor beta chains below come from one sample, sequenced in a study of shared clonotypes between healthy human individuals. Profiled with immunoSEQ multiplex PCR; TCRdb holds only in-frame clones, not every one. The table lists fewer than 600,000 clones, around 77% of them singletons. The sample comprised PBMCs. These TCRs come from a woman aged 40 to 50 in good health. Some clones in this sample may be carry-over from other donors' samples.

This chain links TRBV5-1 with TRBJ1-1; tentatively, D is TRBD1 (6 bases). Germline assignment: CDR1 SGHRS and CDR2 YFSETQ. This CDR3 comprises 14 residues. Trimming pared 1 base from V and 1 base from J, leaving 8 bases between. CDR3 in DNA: TGCGCCAGCAGCTTGTGGGGGCCGAACACTGAAGCTTTCTTT. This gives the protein CASSLWGPNTEAFF.

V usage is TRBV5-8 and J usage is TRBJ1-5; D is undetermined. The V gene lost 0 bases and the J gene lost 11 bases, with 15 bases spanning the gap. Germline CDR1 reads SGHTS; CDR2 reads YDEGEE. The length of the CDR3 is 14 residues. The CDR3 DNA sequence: TGTGCCAGCAGCTTGGCTACGGTCGGGGTCGCCCAGCATTTT. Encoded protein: CASSLATVGVAQHF. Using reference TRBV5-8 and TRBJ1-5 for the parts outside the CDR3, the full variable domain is EAGVTQSPTHLIKTRGQQATLRCSPISGHTSVYWYQQALGLGLQFLLWYDEGEERNRGNFPPRFSGRQFPNYSSELNVNALELEDSALYLCASSLATVGVAQHFGDGTRLSIL.